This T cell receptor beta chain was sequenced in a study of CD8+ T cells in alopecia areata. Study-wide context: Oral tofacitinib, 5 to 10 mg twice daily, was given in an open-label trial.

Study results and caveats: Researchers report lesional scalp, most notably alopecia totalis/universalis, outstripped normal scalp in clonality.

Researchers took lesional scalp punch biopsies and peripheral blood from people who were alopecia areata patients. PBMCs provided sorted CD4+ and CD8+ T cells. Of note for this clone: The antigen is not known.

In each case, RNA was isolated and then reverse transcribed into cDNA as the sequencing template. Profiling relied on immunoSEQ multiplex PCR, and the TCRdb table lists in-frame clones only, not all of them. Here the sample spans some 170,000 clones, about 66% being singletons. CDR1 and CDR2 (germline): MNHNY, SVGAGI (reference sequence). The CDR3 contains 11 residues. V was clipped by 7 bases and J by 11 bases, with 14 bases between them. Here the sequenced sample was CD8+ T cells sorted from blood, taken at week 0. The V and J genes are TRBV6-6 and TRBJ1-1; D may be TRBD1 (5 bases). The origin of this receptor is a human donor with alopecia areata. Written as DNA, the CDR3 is TGTGCCAGCATAAAACAGGCTCGGGCTTTCTTT. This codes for CASIKQARAFF.